The 21 T cell receptor beta chains listed next were all sequenced from one sample in a study of cytomegalovirus exposure and HLA in healthy donors. The PCR was carried out with 60 Vbeta primers and 13 Jbeta primers. The data were produced by immunoSEQ multiplex PCR, yet TCRdb's version contains in-frame clones alone and is incomplete. The sample includes about 110,000 clones, 60% to 80% seen only once; the top ten take about 2.6%. What was sequenced was PBMCs. The source of these receptors is a man over 45 in good health and CMV-seropositive.

This chain links TRBV6-5 with TRBJ2-2; a weak D match, TRBD2 (5 bases). Germline loops: CDR1 MNHEY, CDR2 SVGAGI. Trimming left V 7 bases short and J 4 bases short, with 16 bases between. This CDR3 has 15 amino acids. Here the CDR3 DNA reads TGTGCCAGCAACTCCGGACTCTCCTTCACCGGGGAGCTGTTTTTT. Translation gives CASNSGLSFTGELFF.

The chain uses TRBV7-9 and TRBJ2-5; 9 nucleotides agree with TRBD2. Germline V gives CDR1 SEHNR, CDR2 FQNEAQ (reference sequence). Trimming removed 3 bases from V and 4 bases from J; junction bases left unmatched: 12. The CDR3 is 17 amino acids. In DNA form, the CDR3 reads TGTGCCAGCAGCTTTCAAGCGGGAGGCCCGGGAGGAGAGACCCAGTACTTC. Translating gives CASSFQAGGPGGETQYF.

The CDR3 region is CASSTSPTGGELFF. In DNA, the CDR3 is TGTGCCAGCAGCACTTCTCCGACAGGCGGGGAGCTGTTTTTT. The chain joins TRBV7-3 to TRBJ2-2; D is perhaps TRBD1 (6 bases). V was pared by 5 bases and J by 7 bases, with 14 bases between. The CDR3 contains 14 residues. CDR1 is SGHTA, CDR2 FQGTGA, per germline.

This sequence joins TRBV5-4 and TRBJ1-3, with D perhaps matching TRBD1 (5 bases). The CDR3 spans 16 residues. In germline, CDR1 is SGHNT, CDR2 YYREEE (reference sequence). Trimming stripped 4 bases from V and 0 bases from J, with 14 bases between. CDR3 nucleotides: TGTGCCAGCAGCCCGGAGGGGTCTTACTCTGGAAACACCATATATTTT. Encoded protein: CASSPEGSYSGNTIYF.

The V call is TRBV6-6, the J call TRBJ2-5, with D possibly being TRBD2 (6 bases). The CDR3 is 14 residues long. The ends were cut back, 4 bases at V and 5 bases at J, with 14 bases in the middle. The germline V gene has CDR1 MNHNY and CDR2 SVGAGI (reference sequence). CDR3 in DNA: TGTGCCAGCAGTTTGACTAGTGAGTCGGAGACCCAGTACTTC. This gives the protein CASSLTSESETQYF.

This chain connects TRBV10-3 to TRBJ2-6; no definite D call. This CDR3 region has 12 residues. Germline CDR1 reads ENHRY; CDR2 reads SYGVKD. The V and J ends lost 10 bases and 2 bases respectively, with 6 bases between them. The CDR3, as DNA: TGTGCCACCTCTCCTGGGGCCAACGTCCTGACTTTC. Its protein is CATSPGANVLTF.

CDR3 coding DNA: TGTGCAAGTCGCTTAGGAGGGACTAGCGGGGAGGGCGCAGATACGCAGTATTTT. It is translated as CASRLGGTSGEGADTQYF. The V gene is TRBV12-2, the J gene TRBJ2-3; the D segment call TRBD2 is taken from the table without a DNA check. TRBV12-2 is a documented pseudogene. This CDR3 has 18 amino acids.

The rearrangement joins TRBV7-2 to TRBJ2-7; the match to TRBD2 covers 8 bases. CDR1 is SGHTA, CDR2 FQGNSA, per germline. The CDR3 sequence is 16 residues long. V trimming: 2 bases; J trimming: 0 bases; junction bases outside the gene matches: 6. The CDR3 region is CASSLRLTSGSYEQYF. In DNA form, the CDR3 reads TGTGCCAGCAGCTTAAGGTTAACTAGCGGCTCCTACGAGCAGTACTTC.

The genes are TRBV27 and TRBJ1-5; D uncertain. The germline CDR1 and CDR2 sequences are MNHEY and SMNVEV (reference sequence). V was cut by 4 bases and J by 7 bases, with 14 bases left in between. The CDR3 is 14 residues long. The CDR3: CASSWAPSDQPQHF. Written as DNA, the CDR3 is TGTGCCAGCAGTTGGGCTCCTAGCGACCAGCCCCAGCATTTT.

This clone has just a few counts. The chain employs TRBV18 and TRBJ1-2, with unresolved D. The length of the CDR3 is 15 residues. Germline V gives CDR1 KGHSH, CDR2 LQKENI. With 0 bases removed from V and 6 bases from J, the gap between germline ends came to 14 bases. This CDR3 is CASSPPGLQYNGYTF. Here the CDR3 DNA reads TGTGCCAGCTCACCACCGGGCTTACAATATAATGGCTACACCTTC.

This rearrangement joins TRBV27 to TRBJ2-1, with TRBD2 as a possible D gene (6 bases). This CDR3 region has 13 residues. Per the germline V gene, CDR1 is MNHEY and CDR2 is SMNVEV (reference sequence). The CDR3 nucleotides are TGTGTTTCGCATAGCGGACCGTACAATGAGCAGTTCTTC. It is translated as CVSHSGPYNEQFF.

This chain links TRBV19 with TRBJ2-1, with a possible D match to TRBD1 (6 bases). The CDR3 length is 17 residues. Germline CDR1 LNHDA, CDR2 SQIVND (reference sequence). V lost 1 base and J lost 1, with 14 bases in between. The chain's CDR3 is CASSIGHRALSYNEQFF. The CDR3 bases are TGTGCCAGTAGTATAGGTCACAGGGCGCTATCCTACAATGAGCAGTTCTTC.

This clone has a handful of counts. This chain's CDR3 is CASSVEMNTEAFF. The CDR3 DNA reads as TGTGCCAGTAGTGTTGAGATGAACACTGAAGCTTTCTTT. V is TRBV19 and J is TRBJ1-1; D is uncertain. V was clipped by 5 bases and J by 0 bases, with 7 bases between them. This CDR3 is 13 amino acids long. CDR1 LNHDA and CDR2 SQIVND come from the germline V gene (reference sequence).

The rearrangement joins TRBV5-1 to TRBJ2-7; D is unclear. V was clipped by 0 bases and J by 5 bases, with 6 bases between them. This CDR3 spans 12 amino acids. Germline V CDR1 and CDR2: SGHRS, YFSETQ. The CDR3 reads CASSLDTHEQYF. In DNA form, the CDR3 reads TGCGCCAGCAGCTTGGACACCCACGAGCAGTACTTC.

J is TRBJ2-2 and V is TRBV28, with D tentatively TRBD1 (5 bases). The CDR3 sequence is 15 residues long. The V gene's germline CDR1 is MDHEN and CDR2 SYDVKM. Trimming stripped 4 bases from V and 0 bases from J, with 9 bases between. The CDR3 bases are TGTGCCAGCAGTTCCGGACATTCGAACACCGGGGAGCTGTTTTTT. Its translation: CASSSGHSNTGELFF.

The gene calls are TRBV2 and TRBJ2-2, with 11 bases aligning to TRBD2. CDR1 and CDR2 from the germline V gene are SNHLY and FYNNEI. V lost 6 bases, J lost 4 bases, and 7 bases stayed unmatched. The CDR3 extends over 16 amino acids. The chain's CDR3 is CASRNSGRARTGELFF. The CDR3 DNA is TGTGCCAGCAGGAATAGCGGGAGGGCCCGCACCGGGGAGCTGTTTTTT.

This chain links TRBV2 with TRBJ2-4, with D maybe TRBD1 (5 bases). Germline V gene data show CDR1 as SNHLY and CDR2 as FYNNEI. V dropped 6 bases and J dropped 0 bases, with 6 bases sitting between them. CDR3 length: 13 residues. CDR3 in DNA: TGTGCCAGCAGCGACAGAGCCAAAAACATTCAGTACTTC. Protein: CASSDRAKNIQYF.

This clone came up a few times. This chain uses TRBV5-4 with TRBJ1-1; 7 bases line up with TRBD1. Germline V gene data show CDR1 as SGHNT and CDR2 as YYREEE (reference sequence). V lost 4 bases to trimming and J lost 5 bases; unmatched junction nucleotides: 5. The CDR3 extends over 13 amino acids. CDR3 protein: CASSRPGGTEAFF. Here the CDR3 DNA reads TGTGCCAGCAGCCGCCCAGGGGGAACTGAAGCTTTCTTT. Together with reference TRBV5-4 and TRBJ1-1, the CDR3 gives the full variable domain: ETGVTQSPTHLIKTRGQQVTLRCSSQSGHNTVSWYQQALGQGPQFIFQYYREEENGRGNFPPRFSGLQFPNYSSELNVNALELDDSALYLCASSRPGGTEAFFGQGTRLTVV.

This clone was seen only a few times. V and J are TRBV5-1 and TRBJ2-5; weak D call: TRBD1 (6 bases). CDR3 size: 15 residues. The germline CDR1 and CDR2 sequences are SGHRS and YFSETQ. V was trimmed by 0 bases and J by 5 bases, leaving 14 bases between them. The DNA for the CDR3 is TGCGCCAGCAGCTTGGCCGGGACAACGGATGAGACCCAGTACTTC. Protein sequence: CASSLAGTTDETQYF.

The J gene is TRBJ2-1, the V gene TRBV5-1; D remains unclear. This CDR3 contains 15 residues. The ends were cut back, 0 bases at V and 0 bases at J, with 7 bases in the middle. Germline V gene sequence: CDR1 SGHRS, CDR2 YFSETQ. This chain's CDR3 is CASSLERSSYNEQFF. The CDR3 bases are TGCGCCAGCAGCTTGGAACGGAGCTCCTACAATGAGCAGTTCTTC.

For the CDR3, the DNA is TGTGCCAGCAGCCTTAGACTAGCGGGGGGGAGCTCCTACAATGAGCAGTTCTTC. It specifies CASSLRLAGGSSYNEQFF. The rearrangement joins TRBV11-2 to TRBJ2-1, with 14 bases that match TRBD2. Germline V lookup: CDR1 SGHAT, CDR2 FQNNGV. V lost 5 bases, J lost 0 bases, and 6 bases stayed unmatched. The CDR3 is 18 residues long.